These 12 T cell receptor beta chains came from one sample sequenced in a study of T cell repertoires in ileal Crohn's disease (dated by TCRdb to between 2017 and 2020). Library preparation was by the immunoSEQ multiplex PCR assay. The source is immuneACCESS, and TCRdb retained only in-frame sequences with V and J called. Part of the clones is not carried over; for the studies checked, unresolved V genes explain less than half of this, and the remainder is unexplained. Across this sample there are approximately 13,000 clones, with about 90% seen only once. Of the sample, roughly 3.9% falls within the top ten clones. Input material: ileal tissue. The receptors here all came from an adult with Crohn's disease.

This clone was seen a single time. V gene TRBV5-4 combines with J gene TRBJ2-7; D ambiguous. Trimming shortened V by 2 bases and J by 2 bases, and 11 bases separated the two germline ends. CDR3 length: 14 residues. Germline-derived CDR1 and CDR2 are SGHNT and YYREEE (reference sequence). CDR3 DNA sequence: TGTGCCAGCAGCTTAGAGATTTCAACCTACGAGCAGTACTTC. Its protein product is CASSLEISTYEQYF.

V is TRBV5-1 and J is TRBJ1-1; D is ambiguous. Germline CDR1 is SGHRS and CDR2 is YFSETQ. The CDR3 length is 15 residues. Trimming cost V 0 bases and J 1 base, with 10 bases left between them. This CDR3 reads CASSLALQENTEAFF. The DNA of the CDR3 is TGCGCCAGCAGCTTGGCTCTTCAGGAGAACACTGAAGCTTTCTTT.

This clone appeared once. V is TRBV11-2 and J is TRBJ1-6; 8 nucleotides align to TRBD1. CDR1 is SGHAT and CDR2 is FQNNGV in the germline V gene. V lost 2 bases to trimming and J lost 6 bases; unmatched junction nucleotides: 0. The CDR3 has 14 residues. The DNA of the CDR3 is TGTGCCAGCAGCTTAACAGGGGGTAATTCACCCCTCCACTTT. This encodes CASSLTGGNSPLHF.

This rearrangement joins TRBV7-3 to TRBJ2-3; D not certain. The CDR3 length is 13 residues. Deletions cut 5 bases from V and 0 bases from J, with 6 bases between. Per germline, CDR1 SGHTA and CDR2 FQGTGA. CDR3 loop: CASSRLSTDTQYF. CDR3 sequence (DNA): TGTGCCAGCAGCCGACTCAGCACAGATACGCAGTATTTT.

The genes are TRBV11-3 and TRBJ1-6, with 8 bases lining up with TRBD1. V lost 5 bases to trimming and J lost 7 bases; unmatched junction nucleotides: 7. This CDR3 region has 15 residues. Per the germline V gene, CDR1 is SGHNT and CDR2 is YENEEA. The CDR3 sequence is CASSQGTGLNSPLHF. The DNA of the CDR3 is TGTGCCAGCAGCCAAGGGACAGGCCTCAATTCACCCCTCCACTTT.

The CDR3 sequence: CATSRGLAGPDTQYF. In DNA, the CDR3 is TGTGCCACCAGCAGAGGGCTAGCGGGGCCAGATACGCAGTATTTT. V usage is TRBV15 and J usage is TRBJ2-3, with TRBD2 matching 9 bases. Trimming at V came to 1 base and at J to 4 bases, leaving 3 bases not matched to a gene. The CDR3 runs 15 residues. Germline V gene data show CDR1 as LNHNV and CDR2 as YYDKDF (reference sequence). Full variable domain (remainder filled in from reference TRBV15 and TRBJ2-3): DAMVIQNPRYQVTQFGKPVTLSCSQTLNHNVMYWYQQKSSQAPKLLFHYYDKDFNNEADTPDNFQSRRPNTSFCFLDIRSPGLGDTAMYLCATSRGLAGPDTQYFGPGTRLTVL.

The genes are TRBV29-1 and TRBJ2-5, with 9 bases lining up with TRBD2. This CDR3 spans 13 amino acids. J gave up 4 bases and V 6 bases, and 6 bases lay outside the gene matches. From germline, CDR1 is SQVTM and CDR2 ANQGSEA. This chain's CDR3 is CSVGSGSRETQYF. The DNA of the CDR3 is TGCAGCGTAGGTAGCGGGAGTCGAGAGACCCAGTACTTC.

As regards this clone: The same CDR3 can be traced to other DNA sequences in this sample. CDR3 sequence (DNA): TGTGCCATCAGGGGGGGGCAGGGTGTGGGTCAGCCCCAGCATTTT. This gives the protein CAIRGGQGVGQPQHF. The rearrangement joins TRBV10-3 to TRBJ1-5; weak D call: TRBD1 (6 bases). The CDR3 is 15 amino acids. The V gene's germline CDR1 is ENHRY and CDR2 SYGVKD. Trimming stripped 6 bases from V and 6 bases from J, with 18 bases between.

The chain joins TRBV4-1 to TRBJ2-6; weak D call: TRBD1 (5 bases). This CDR3 has 15 amino acids. The germline V gene has CDR1 MGHRA and CDR2 YSYEKL. With 1 base removed from V and 8 bases from J, the gap between germline ends came to 12 bases. CDR3 protein: CASSQGDSRTNVLTF. DNA of the CDR3: TGCGCCAGCAGCCAAGGAGACAGCCGGACCAACGTCCTGACTTTC.

The chain links TRBV7-9 to TRBJ2-2; no clear D gene. V was trimmed by 4 bases and J by 4 bases, leaving 7 bases between them. This CDR3 comprises 13 residues. CDR1 is SEHNR and CDR2 is FQNEAQ in the germline V gene (reference sequence). The DNA for the CDR3 is TGTGCCAGCAGCTCACAGTCCACCGGGGAGCTGTTTTTT. As protein: CASSSQSTGELFF.

The chain combines TRBV19 with TRBJ2-3, with 11 bases identical to TRBD2. Per germline, CDR1 LNHDA and CDR2 SQIVND (reference sequence). The length of the CDR3 is 17 residues. Losses at the gene ends were 0 bases for V and 7 bases for J; bases not matched to a gene: 9. The CDR3 nucleotides are TGTGCCAGTAGTATAGAAGGTACTAGCGGGAGCAGTCATACGCAGTATTTT. Translating gives CASSIEGTSGSSHTQYF.

A single count supports this clone. The chain has TRBV28 and TRBJ2-1; D remains unclear. This CDR3 has 12 amino acids. The V and J ends lost 3 bases and 6 bases respectively, with 6 bases between them. CDR1 is MDHEN and CDR2 is SYDVKM in the germline V gene. The CDR3: CASSFPGNEQFF. The CDR3 region has the DNA TGTGCCAGCAGTTTTCCGGGCAATGAGCAGTTCTTC.